The entry below gives a single T cell receptor (beta chain) sequence along with its context. Its target is not known. V gave up 1 base and J gave up 4 bases, with 10 bases separating them. CDR1 and CDR2 from the germline V gene are SGHDN and FVKESK. The CDR3 sequence is 14 residues long. Unstimulated naive, memory, effector memory and TEMRA subsets were subjected to sequencing in three donor pairs. The record originates from a study of siplizumab effects on memory and regulatory T cells. Findings of the study overall: The naive T cell population seemed more diverse than memory cells and seemed a major contributor to the alloresponse. The authors could not assign a naive or memory phenotype to roughly 80-95% of proliferating CD4+ or CD8+ clones.

The protocol was immunoSEQ multiplex PCR, while the TCRdb copy is restricted to in-frame clones and leaves out a portion. Among 8,000 to 9,000 clones listed, over 60% were seen once. The sequenced material came from effector memory CD8+ T cells sorted from blood. Regarding subset: unstimulated CD8+ effector memory T cells. The gene calls are TRBV14 and TRBJ2-5; D call uncertain. This clonotype was obtained from a human donor in good health. CDR3 region: CASSQVRWGETQYF. CDR3 nucleotides: TGTGCCAGCAGCCAAGTAAGATGGGGAGAGACCCAGTACTTC.